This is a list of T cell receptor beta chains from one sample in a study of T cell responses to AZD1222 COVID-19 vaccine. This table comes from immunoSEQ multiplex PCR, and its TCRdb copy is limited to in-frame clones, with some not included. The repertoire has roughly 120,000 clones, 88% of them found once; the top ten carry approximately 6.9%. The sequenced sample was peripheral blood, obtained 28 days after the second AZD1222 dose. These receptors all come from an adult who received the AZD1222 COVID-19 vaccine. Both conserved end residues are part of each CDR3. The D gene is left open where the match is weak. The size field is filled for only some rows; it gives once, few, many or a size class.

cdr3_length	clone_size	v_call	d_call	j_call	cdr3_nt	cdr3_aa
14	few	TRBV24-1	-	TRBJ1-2	TGTGCCACCAGTGACGGACCGGGGTTTGGTGGCTACACCTTC	CATSDGPGFGGYTF
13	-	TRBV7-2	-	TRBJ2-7	TGTGCCAGCAACACAGAGTCCTCCTACGAGCAGTACTTC	CASNTESSYEQYF
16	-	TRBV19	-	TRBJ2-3	TGTGCCAGTAGCTTTCGACCGGGACCGCGACCAGATACGCAGTATTTT	CASSFRPGPRPDTQYF
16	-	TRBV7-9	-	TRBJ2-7	TGTGCCAGCAGCCCTCAGGGGCGAAGGGGCTTTTACGAGCAGTACTTC	CASSPQGRRGFYEQYF
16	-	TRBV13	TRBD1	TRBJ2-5	TGTGCCAGCAGCTTAGAGGGGGACAGGGGAACGGAGACCCAGTACTTC	CASSLEGDRGTETQYF
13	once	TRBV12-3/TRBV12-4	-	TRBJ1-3	TGTGCCAGCAGTGGGGGGTCTGGAAACACCATATATTTT	CASSGGSGNTIYF
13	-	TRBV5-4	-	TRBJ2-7	TGTGCCAGCAGCCCGGGTCAACACTACGAGCAGTACTTC	CASSPGQHYEQYF
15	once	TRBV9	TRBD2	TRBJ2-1	TGTGCCAGCAGCGTAGAACTAGCGGGGATAAATGAGCAGTTCTTC	CASSVELAGINEQFF
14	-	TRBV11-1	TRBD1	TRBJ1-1	TGTGCCAGCAGCCCAGACAGGGGCGCGAGTGAAGCTTTCTTT	CASSPDRGASEAFF
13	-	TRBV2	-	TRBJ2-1	TGTGCCACCAGGGTTAGCTCCTACAATGAGCAGTTCTTC	CATRVSSYNEQFF
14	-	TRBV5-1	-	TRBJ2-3	TGCGCCAGCAGCTCTGGGACTAGCACAGATACGCAGTATTTT	CASSSGTSTDTQYF
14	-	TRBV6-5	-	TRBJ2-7	TGTGCCAGCAGTTACTCAGAAGCTACCTACGAGCAGTACTTC	CASSYSEATYEQYF
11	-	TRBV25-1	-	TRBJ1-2	TGTGCCAGCAGTCAGGGCTATGGCTACACCTTC	CASSQGYGYTF
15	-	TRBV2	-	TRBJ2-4	TGTGCCAGCAGGGCCGGAGGGGTAGCCAAAAACATTCAGTACTTC	CASRAGGVAKNIQYF
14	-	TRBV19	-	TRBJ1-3	TGTGCCAGTAGTACGCCGGGACGGGGAAACACCATATATTTT	CASSTPGRGNTIYF
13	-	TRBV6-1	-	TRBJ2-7	TGTGCCAGCAGTGAACGCCTCTCCTACGAGCAGTACTTC	CASSERLSYEQYF
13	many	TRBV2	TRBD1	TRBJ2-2	TGTGCCAGCGGACAGGAGACCACCGGGGAGCTGTTTTTT	CASGQETTGELFF
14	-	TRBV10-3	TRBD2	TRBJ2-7	TGTGCCATCCAAACTAGCGGGGGCACCTACGAGCAGTACTTC	CAIQTSGGTYEQYF
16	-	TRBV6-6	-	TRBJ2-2	TGTGCCAGCACCGAACCCCGGGGAGGGGGCACCGGGGAGCTGTTTTTT	CASTEPRGGGTGELFF
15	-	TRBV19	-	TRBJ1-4	TGTGCCAGTAGTCGAACGGCCGGGTCTAATGAAAAACTGTTTTTT	CASSRTAGSNEKLFF
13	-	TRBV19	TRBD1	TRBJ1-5	TGTGCCAGTAGTATGAAGGAGACAGGGTCCCAGCATTTT	CASSMKETGSQHF
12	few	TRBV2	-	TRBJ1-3	TGTGCCAGCAGCCGCTTCGGAAACACCATATATTTT	CASSRFGNTIYF
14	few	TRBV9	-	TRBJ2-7	TGTGCCAGCAGCCCCGGGGACGGAGCCTACGAGCAGTACTTC	CASSPGDGAYEQYF
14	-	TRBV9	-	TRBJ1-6	TGTGCCAGCAGCGTAGATGGGTTACGTTCACCCCTCCACTTT	CASSVDGLRSPLHF
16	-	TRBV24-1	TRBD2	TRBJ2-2	TGTGCCACCAGTGATTTGGCCGGGGGGGCTACCGGGGAGCTGTTTTTT	CATSDLAGGATGELFF
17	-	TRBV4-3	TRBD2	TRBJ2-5	TGCGCCAGCAGCCAAGGGGCCAGCGGGGGGCCACAAGAGACCCAGTACTTC	CASSQGASGGPQETQYF
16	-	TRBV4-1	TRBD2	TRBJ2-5	TGCGCCAGCAGCCCTGGGGAGGGGTGGAATGTGGAGACCCAGTACTTC	CASSPGEGWNVETQYF
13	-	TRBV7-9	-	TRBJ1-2	TGTGCCAGCAGCTTATCCAGCTTATTTGGCTACACCTTC	CASSLSSLFGYTF
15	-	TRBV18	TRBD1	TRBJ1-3	TGTGCCAGCTCGACCGGGACAGTCTCTGGAAACACCATATATTTT	CASSTGTVSGNTIYF
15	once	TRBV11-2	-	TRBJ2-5	TGTGCCAGCAGGCGAAACTTATGGGTGAAAGAGACCCAGTACTTC	CASRRNLWVKETQYF
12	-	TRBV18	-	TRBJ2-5	TGTGCCAGCTCACCCCAGGGTAGGACCCAGTACTTC	CASSPQGRTQYF
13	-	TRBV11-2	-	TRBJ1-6	TGTGCCAGCGCCCGGGACGGAGATTCACCCCTCCACTTT	CASARDGDSPLHF
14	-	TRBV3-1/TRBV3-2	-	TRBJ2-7	TGTGCCAGCAGCCAAGGGACGGAAACCTACGAGCAGTACTTC	CASSQGTETYEQYF
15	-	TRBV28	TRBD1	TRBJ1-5	TGTGCCAGCAGTCAGACAGGGATGGGCAATCAGCCCCAGCATTTT	CASSQTGMGNQPQHF
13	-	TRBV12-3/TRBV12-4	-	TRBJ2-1	TGTGCCAGCAGTCAAAACCGCTGGAATGAGCAGTTCTTC	CASSQNRWNEQFF
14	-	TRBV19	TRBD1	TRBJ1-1	TGTGCCAGTACCTGGGACAGCATGAACACTGAAGCTTTCTTT	CASTWDSMNTEAFF
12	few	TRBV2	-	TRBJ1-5	TGTGCCAGCACCGAGGGGATTCAGCCCCAGCATTTT	CASTEGIQPQHF
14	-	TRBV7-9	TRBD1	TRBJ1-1	TGTGCCAGCAGCTCAGGGGGTAAGAACCCTGAAGCTTTCTTT	CASSSGGKNPEAFF
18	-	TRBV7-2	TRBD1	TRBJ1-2	TGTGCCAGCAGCTTAGTGCACGGCTCCGGGACAGAAAACTATGGCTACACCTTC	CASSLVHGSGTENYGYTF
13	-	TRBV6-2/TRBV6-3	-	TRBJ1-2	TGTGCCAGCAGTTACGGACAGTTCTATGGCTACACCTTC	CASSYGQFYGYTF
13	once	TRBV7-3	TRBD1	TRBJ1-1	TGTGCCAGCAGCCAGGGGGCGCAGACTGAAGCTTTCTTT	CASSQGAQTEAFF
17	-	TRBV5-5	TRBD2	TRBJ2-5	TGTGCCAGCAGCTCCGGGACTAGCGGGGGGGCCATGGAGACCCAGTACTTC	CASSSGTSGGAMETQYF
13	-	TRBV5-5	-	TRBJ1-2	TGTGCCAGCAGCTTGGATCCCACCTATGGCTACACCTTC	CASSLDPTYGYTF
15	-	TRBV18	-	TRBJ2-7	TGTGCCAGCTCACCCTCGGTAGGGGAGTTATACGAGCAGTACTTC	CASSPSVGELYEQYF
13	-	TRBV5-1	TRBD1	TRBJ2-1	TGCGCCAGCAGGGGACAGCCTTACAATGAGCAGTTCTTC	CASRGQPYNEQFF
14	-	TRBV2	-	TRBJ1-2	TGTGCCAGCCGTATGGGCAACCTGAACTATGGCTACACCTTC	CASRMGNLNYGYTF
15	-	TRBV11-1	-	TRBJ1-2	TGTGCCAGCAGCACCGACAGGAACCAGAACTATGGCTACACCTTC	CASSTDRNQNYGYTF
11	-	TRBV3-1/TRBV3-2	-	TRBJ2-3	TGTGCCAGCAGCCACGGGAATACGCAGTATTTT	CASSHGNTQYF
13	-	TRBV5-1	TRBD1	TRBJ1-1	TGCGCCAGCAGCCGACAGGGGATGGGGGAAGCTTTCTTT	CASSRQGMGEAFF
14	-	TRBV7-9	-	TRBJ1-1	TGTGCCAGCAGCCCCCCAGGGACGAACCTTGAAGCTTTCTTT	CASSPPGTNLEAFF
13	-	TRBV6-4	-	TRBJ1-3	TGTGCCAGCAGGGGGACTGGATGGGACACCATATATTTT	CASRGTGWDTIYF
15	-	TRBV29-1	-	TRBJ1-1	TGCAGCGCTAGATGGGGACTCGCCCGGGACACTGAAGCTTTCTTT	CSARWGLARDTEAFF